The next 9 T cell receptor beta chains were all read from a single sample in a study of T cells in Graves' hyperthyroidism and ophthalmopathy. TCR beta CDR3 regions were amplified from RNA. The primer set for the first-round RT-PCR of the TCR CDR3 was HTBI. A single record per CDR3 protein comes from TCRdb applying MiXCR to the multiplex PCR reads. The sample carries hundreds of thousands of distinct CDR3 sequences, about 20% recorded once. Sequencing input: blood. Receptors were obtained from a man aged 40-50 years with Graves' ophthalmopathy.

Concerning this clonotype: A much larger clone differs from this one at a single base, so this may be a read error. The chain uses TRBV30 and TRBJ2-7; unclear D gene. Germline-derived CDR1 and CDR2 are GTSNPN and SVGIG (reference sequence). The CDR3 is made up of 14 amino acids. Trimming took 7 bases from V and 2 from J, leaving 18 bases between them. The DNA for the CDR3 is TGTGCCTACTCCGTGCTTAGGGTGCCCTACGAGCAGTACTTC. Amino acids: CAYSVLRVPYEQYF.

CDR3 nucleotides: TGTGCCAGCAGTTTGACAACAGGGGGAGCGTTCTTC. Translated: CASSLTTGGAFF. V and J are TRBV28 and TRBJ2-1, with 8 bases lining up with TRBD1. The trim removed 3 bases at V and 15 bases at J, leaving 7 bases unmatched. This CDR3 is 12 amino acids long. CDR1 and CDR2 from the germline V gene are MDHEN and SYDVKM.

The rearrangement joins TRBV29-1 to TRBJ2-7; perhaps D is TRBD1 or TRBD2 (7 bases each). The CDR3 covers 12 residues. In germline, CDR1 is SQVTM, CDR2 ANQGSEA. This chain's CDR3 is CSGRGGWYEQYF. Written as DNA, the CDR3 is TGCAGTGGCAGGGGGGGATGGTACGAGCAGTACTTC.

This clonotype showed up just a few times. V usage is TRBV6-1 and J usage is TRBJ1-2; the D gene is possibly TRBD1 (5 bases). The CDR3 totals 13 residues. V was pared by 6 bases and J by 2 bases, with 10 bases between. Germline lookup yields CDR1 MNHNS and CDR2 SASEGT. CDR3 in amino acids: CASRLKGNYGYTF. CDR3 sequence (DNA): TGTGCCAGCAGGCTCAAGGGGAACTATGGCTACACCTTC.

This clonotype was observed many times. The chain is built from TRBV7-2 and TRBJ2-3; perhaps TRBD2 as D (6 bases). Between the trimmed V and J ends, which lost 8 bases and 1 base, there was a span of 19 bases. There are 16 residues in the CDR3. Germline V gene data show CDR1 as SGHTA and CDR2 as FQGNSA. The CDR3 reads CASDLGGASGTDTQYF. The CDR3 DNA follows: TGTGCCAGCGACCTAGGCGGGGCTAGCGGCACAGATACGCAGTATTTT.

The chain uses TRBV2 and TRBJ1-1, with D maybe TRBD1 (5 bases). V was pared by 0 bases and J by 7 bases, with 9 bases between. Per germline, CDR1 SNHLY and CDR2 FYNNEI. The CDR3 has 13 amino acids. The CDR3 loop is CASSEAEGLEAFF. The DNA for the CDR3 is TGTGCCAGCAGTGAAGCGGAGGGGCTTGAAGCTTTCTTT.

This rearrangement joins TRBV6-1 to TRBJ1-3; the D is unclear. Trimming left V 5 bases short and J 4 bases short, with 12 bases between. The CDR3 runs 14 residues. Germline V gives CDR1 MNHNS, CDR2 SASEGT. The CDR3 loop reads CASSRLTVGNTIYF. CDR3 nucleotides: TGTGCCAGCAGTCGGCTGACTGTCGGAAACACCATATATTTT.

The chain joins TRBV10-3 to TRBJ2-1; the D gene is possibly TRBD2 (5 bases). The CDR3 sequence is 13 residues long. Looked up from germline, CDR1 is ENHRY and CDR2 is SYGVKD. Trimming cost V 6 bases and J 5 bases, with 11 bases left between them. CDR3 sequence reads: CAIRGFSDNEQFF. For the CDR3, the DNA is TGTGCCATCAGAGGTTTTAGCGACAATGAGCAGTTCTTC.

The sample holds a few counts of this clonotype. The chain uses TRBV6-1 and TRBJ2-5; D perhaps matches TRBD2 (5 bases). Germline assignment: CDR1 MNHNS and CDR2 SASEGT. The CDR3 covers 15 residues. Trimming removed 5 bases from V and 5 bases from J, with 18 bases in between. CDR3 loop: CASSYLAVGFETQYF. CDR3 in DNA: TGTGCCAGCAGTTATCTAGCAGTAGGATTCGAGACCCAGTACTTC.